This T cell receptor (beta chain) comes out of a study of shared clonotypes between healthy human individuals. Study observations and caveats: What limited the represented genetic and exposure-history diversity was the small number of donors.

This CDR3 is built from 14 residues. Germline loops: CDR1 MNHNY, CDR2 SVGAGI (reference sequence). Between the trimmed V and J ends, which lost 7 bases and 1 base, there was a span of 13 bases. In regard to this clone: What it binds is not known.

Splitting of CD4+ cells produced CD45RA+ naive and CD45RA-negative memory subsets. Sequenced by immunoSEQ multiplex PCR; TCRdb stores in-frame clones only, minus some. The data contain roughly 2.4 million clones, more than 90% of them singletons. The rearrangement joins TRBV6-6 to TRBJ2-5, with D tentatively TRBD1 or TRBD2 (6 bases each). The receptor comes from a young man in good health. Sequencing was done on a sample of naive CD4+ T cells sorted from blood. Subset specified: CD45RA+ positively selected. The CDR3 DNA is TGTGCCAGCACGACCGGGGGCGGCCAAGAGACCCAGTACTTC. Protein: CASTTGGGQETQYF.